This record covers a single T cell receptor beta chain. The data were obtained in a study of blood T cell repertoires in COVID-19. This CDR3 is 11 amino acids long. Germline V CDR1 and CDR2: SNHLY, FYNNEI. The germline V and J ends were trimmed by 8 bases and 10 bases, with 12 bases remaining between them. Per the authors' pipeline: Estimation of nucleated cell counts was performed using reference gene primer amplification. The protocol was immunoSEQ multiplex PCR, while the TCRdb copy is restricted to in-frame clones and leaves out a portion. The V and J calls and clone size are taken from that table; D and trimming were inferred from the DNA. The sample holds nearly 350,000 clones, more than 75% seen once.

Material: PBMCs or T cells enriched from blood (not recorded which). The genes are TRBV2 and TRBJ2-1, with D possibly matching TRBD2 (5 bases). The clonotype originates from a woman aged 30 to 39 who had recovered from COVID-19. CDR3 region: CASSRAGEQFF. CDR3 in DNA: TGTGCCAGCTCTAGGGCGGGCGAGCAGTTCTTC.